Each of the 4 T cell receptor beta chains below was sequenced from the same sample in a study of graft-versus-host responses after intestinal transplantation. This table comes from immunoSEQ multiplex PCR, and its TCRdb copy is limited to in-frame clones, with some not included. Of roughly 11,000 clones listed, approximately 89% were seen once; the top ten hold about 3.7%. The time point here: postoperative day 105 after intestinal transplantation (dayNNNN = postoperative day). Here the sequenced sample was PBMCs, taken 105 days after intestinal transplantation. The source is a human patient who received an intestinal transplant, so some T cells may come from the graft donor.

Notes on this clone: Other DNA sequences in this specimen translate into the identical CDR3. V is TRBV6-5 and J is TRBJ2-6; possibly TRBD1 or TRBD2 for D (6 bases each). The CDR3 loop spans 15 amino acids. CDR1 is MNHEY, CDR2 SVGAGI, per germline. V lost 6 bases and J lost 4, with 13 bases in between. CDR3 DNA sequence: TGTGCCAGCAGAGGGACGGGGGCCGGGGCCAACGTCCTGACTTTC. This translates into CASRGTGAGANVLTF.

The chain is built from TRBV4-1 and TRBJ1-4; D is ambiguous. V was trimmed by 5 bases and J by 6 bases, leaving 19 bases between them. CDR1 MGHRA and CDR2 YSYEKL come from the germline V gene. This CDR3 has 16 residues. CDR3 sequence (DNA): TGCGCCAGCAGCTTCCGGAACGGGTATAACGATGAAAAACTGTTTTTT. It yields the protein CASSFRNGYNDEKLFF.

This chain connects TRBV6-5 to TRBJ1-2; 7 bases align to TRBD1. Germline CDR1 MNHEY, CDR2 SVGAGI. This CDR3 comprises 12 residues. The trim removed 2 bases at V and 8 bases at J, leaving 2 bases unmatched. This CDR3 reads CASSYDRDGYTF. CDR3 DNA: TGTGCCAGCAGTTACGACAGGGACGGCTACACCTTC.

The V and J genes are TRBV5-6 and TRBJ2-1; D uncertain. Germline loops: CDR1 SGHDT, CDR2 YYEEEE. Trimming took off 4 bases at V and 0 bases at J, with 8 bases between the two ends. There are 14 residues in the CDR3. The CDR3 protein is CASSKGSSYNEQFF. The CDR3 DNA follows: TGTGCCAGCAGCAAGGGTAGCTCCTACAATGAGCAGTTCTTC.